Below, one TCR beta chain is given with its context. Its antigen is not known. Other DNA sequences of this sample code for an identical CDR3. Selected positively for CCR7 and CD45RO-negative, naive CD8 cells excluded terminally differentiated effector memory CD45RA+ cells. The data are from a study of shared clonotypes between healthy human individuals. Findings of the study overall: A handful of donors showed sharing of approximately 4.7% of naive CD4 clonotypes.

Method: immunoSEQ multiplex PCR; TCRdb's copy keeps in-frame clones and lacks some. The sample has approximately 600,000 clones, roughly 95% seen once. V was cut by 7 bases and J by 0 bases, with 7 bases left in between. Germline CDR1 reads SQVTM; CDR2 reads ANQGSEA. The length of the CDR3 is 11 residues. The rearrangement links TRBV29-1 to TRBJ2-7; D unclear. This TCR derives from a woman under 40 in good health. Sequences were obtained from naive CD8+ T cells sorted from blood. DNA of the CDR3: TGCAGCGCTACGGACTCCTACGAGCAGTACTTC. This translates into CSATDSYEQYF.